This TCR beta chain was found in a study of B cell selection in AIRE deficiency. CDR1 and CDR2 (germline): SGHDT, YYEEEE. V gave up 1 base and J gave up 1 base, with 12 bases separating them. This CDR3 has 15 amino acids. Sorting defined conventional CD4 T cells as CD4+CD127+. As processed by the authors: Conventional T cell pools: roughly 110,000 distinct patient, some 1.3x10^5 donor TCRbeta sequences. Only in-frame clones appear in the TCRdb table, and some are missing; sequencing was by immunoSEQ multiplex PCR. V, J and clone size reflect that table, while D and trimming were determined from the DNA. The repertoire holds tens of thousands of clones, with 95% to 98% as singletons. In this sample, this clone turned up once. Antigen specificity is unknown. Study outcomes and limitations: About 30.6% of healthy-shared Treg sequences were found among patient Tconv cells. Shared Treg sequences were biased toward short CDR3s with few non-templated nucleotide insertions.

Sample: conventional CD4+ T cells sorted from PBMCs. This clonotype was obtained from a human donor with AIRE deficiency. The rearrangement joins TRBV5-6 to TRBJ2-7; maybe TRBD1 (7 bases). The CDR3 nucleotides read TGTGCCAGCAGCTTGTTGGCAGGGGGGTCCTACGAGCAGTACTTC. Translating gives CASSLLAGGSYEQYF.